The T cell receptor (beta chain) described here comes from a study of identifying expanded T cells in peripheral blood. Germline CDR1 is MNHEY and CDR2 is SMNVEV (reference sequence). Losses at the gene ends were 0 bases for V and 8 bases for J; bases not matched to a gene: 9. CDR3 length: 15 amino acids. Healthy donors had no documented immune events, such as infections, while sampled. General study points: Clone count variance between roughly 2-week samples rose with total template count. Over approximately two and four weeks, about 15 and 18 clones changed, versus 1.2 between replicates.

About this clone itself: Its cognate antigen is unknown.

The table came from immunoSEQ multiplex PCR; TCRdb's copy has only in-frame clones and leaves some out. In the table there are about 81,000 clones, roughly 84% of which are singletons. The TCR originated in a person aged 18 to 75 in good health. V and J are TRBV27 and TRBJ1-2; 7 bases are shared with TRBD1. The sequenced material came from blood. The DNA of the CDR3 is TGTGCCAGCAGTTTATCGGCGACAGGGATGGGAGGCTACACCTTC. Translated: CASSLSATGMGGYTF.